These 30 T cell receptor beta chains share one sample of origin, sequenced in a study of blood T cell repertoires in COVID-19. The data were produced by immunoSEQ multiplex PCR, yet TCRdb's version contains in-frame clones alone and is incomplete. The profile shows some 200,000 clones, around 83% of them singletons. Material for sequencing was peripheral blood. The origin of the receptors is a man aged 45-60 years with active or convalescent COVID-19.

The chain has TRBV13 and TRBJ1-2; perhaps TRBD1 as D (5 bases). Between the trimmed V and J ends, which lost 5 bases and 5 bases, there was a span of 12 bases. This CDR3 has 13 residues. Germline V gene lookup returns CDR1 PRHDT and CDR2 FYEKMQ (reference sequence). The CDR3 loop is CASSRQGGYGYTF. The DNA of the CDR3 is TGTGCCAGCAGCCGCCAGGGAGGGTATGGCTACACCTTC.

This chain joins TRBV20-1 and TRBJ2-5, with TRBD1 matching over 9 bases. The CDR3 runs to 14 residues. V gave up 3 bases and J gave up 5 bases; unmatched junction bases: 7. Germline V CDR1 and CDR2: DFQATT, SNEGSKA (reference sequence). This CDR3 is CSASPGQGGETQYF. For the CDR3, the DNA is TGCAGTGCTAGTCCGGGACAGGGTGGGGAGACCCAGTACTTC.

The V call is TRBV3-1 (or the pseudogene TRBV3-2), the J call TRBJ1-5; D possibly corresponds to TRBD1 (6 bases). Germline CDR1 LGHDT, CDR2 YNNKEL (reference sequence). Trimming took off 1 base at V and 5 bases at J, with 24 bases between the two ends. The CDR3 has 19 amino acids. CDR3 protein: CASSQVGVYREIGYQPQHF. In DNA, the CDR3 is TGTGCCAGCAGCCAAGTAGGGGTGTACAGGGAAATAGGGTATCAGCCCCAGCATTTT.

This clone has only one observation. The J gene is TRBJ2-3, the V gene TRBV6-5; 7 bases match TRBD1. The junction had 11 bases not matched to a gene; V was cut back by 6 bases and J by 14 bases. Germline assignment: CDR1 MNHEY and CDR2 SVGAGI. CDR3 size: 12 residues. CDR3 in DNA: TGTGCCAGCAGATCGTGGGACAGTCCCCTGTATTTT. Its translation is CASRSWDSPLYF.

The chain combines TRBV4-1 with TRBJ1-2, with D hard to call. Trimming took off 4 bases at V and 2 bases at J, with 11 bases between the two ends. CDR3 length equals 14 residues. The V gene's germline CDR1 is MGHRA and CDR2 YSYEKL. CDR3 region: CASSRGQANYGYTF. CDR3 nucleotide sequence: TGCGCCAGCAGCCGAGGGCAGGCGAACTATGGCTACACCTTC.

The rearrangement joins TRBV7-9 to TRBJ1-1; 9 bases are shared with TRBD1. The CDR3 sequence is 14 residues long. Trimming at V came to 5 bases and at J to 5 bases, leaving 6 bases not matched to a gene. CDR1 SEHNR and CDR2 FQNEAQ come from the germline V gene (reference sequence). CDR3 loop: CASSRWTGETEAFF. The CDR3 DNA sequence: TGTGCCAGCAGCCGTTGGACAGGGGAGACTGAAGCTTTCTTT.

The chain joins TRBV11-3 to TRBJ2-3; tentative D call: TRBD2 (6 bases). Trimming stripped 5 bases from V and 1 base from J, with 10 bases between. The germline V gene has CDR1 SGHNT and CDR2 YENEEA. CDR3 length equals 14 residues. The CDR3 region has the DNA TGTGCCAGCAGCAGGCGGGAAGGCACAGATACGCAGTATTTT. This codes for CASSRREGTDTQYF.

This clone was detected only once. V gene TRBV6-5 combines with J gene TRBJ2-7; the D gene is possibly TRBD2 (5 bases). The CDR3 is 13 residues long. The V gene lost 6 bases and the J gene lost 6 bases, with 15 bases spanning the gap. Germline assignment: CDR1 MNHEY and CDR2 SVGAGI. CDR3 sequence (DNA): TGTGCCAGCAGACGGGCCCGGGATTTCGAGCAGTACTTC. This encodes CASRRARDFEQYF.

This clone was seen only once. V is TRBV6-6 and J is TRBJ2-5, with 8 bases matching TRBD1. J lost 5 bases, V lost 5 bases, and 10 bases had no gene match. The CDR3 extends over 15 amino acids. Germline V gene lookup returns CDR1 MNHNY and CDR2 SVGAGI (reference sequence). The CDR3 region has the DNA TGTGCCAGCAGTCGACAGGGGTCGGGTGAGGAGACCCAGTACTTC. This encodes CASSRQGSGEETQYF.

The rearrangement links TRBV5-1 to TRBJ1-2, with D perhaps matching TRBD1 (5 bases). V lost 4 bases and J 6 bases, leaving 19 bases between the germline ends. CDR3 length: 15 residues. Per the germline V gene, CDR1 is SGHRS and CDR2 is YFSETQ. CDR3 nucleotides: TGCGCCAGCAGCCCCGATTGGGGGAGGTTGAATGGCTACACCTTC. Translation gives CASSPDWGRLNGYTF.

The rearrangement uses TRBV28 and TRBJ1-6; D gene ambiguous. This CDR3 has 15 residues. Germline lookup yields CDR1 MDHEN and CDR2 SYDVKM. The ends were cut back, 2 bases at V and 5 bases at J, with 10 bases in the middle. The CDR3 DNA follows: TGTGCCAGCAGTTTAATCTTGAGGGATAATTCACCCCTCCACTTT. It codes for CASSLILRDNSPLHF.

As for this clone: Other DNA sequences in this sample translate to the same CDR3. The CDR3 DNA reads TGTGCCAGTAGTATTGGTAGCGGGGGGGAGCTGTTTTTT. It specifies CASSIGSGGELFF. The chain joins TRBV19 to TRBJ2-2; 7 nucleotides align to TRBD2. Germline CDR1 LNHDA, CDR2 SQIVND (reference sequence). Unmatched junction bases numbered 3, after V lost 3 bases and J lost 8 bases. The CDR3 covers 13 residues.

The CDR3 loop is CASSLVASGRASANEQFF. CDR3 DNA sequence: TGTGCCAGCAGCTTAGTTGCCAGCGGGAGGGCCTCGGCCAATGAGCAGTTCTTC. This chain links TRBV11-3 with TRBJ2-1; TRBD2 agrees at 10 bases. CDR3 length: 18 residues. The V gene's germline CDR1 is SGHNT and CDR2 YENEEA. J lost 6 bases, V lost 1 base, and 12 bases had no gene match.

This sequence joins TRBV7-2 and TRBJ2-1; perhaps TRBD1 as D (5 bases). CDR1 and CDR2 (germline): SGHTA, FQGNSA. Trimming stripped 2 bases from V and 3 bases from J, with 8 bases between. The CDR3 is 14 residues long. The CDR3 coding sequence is TGTGCCAGCAGCTTATTCCAGGGCTACAATGAGCAGTTCTTC. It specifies CASSLFQGYNEQFF.

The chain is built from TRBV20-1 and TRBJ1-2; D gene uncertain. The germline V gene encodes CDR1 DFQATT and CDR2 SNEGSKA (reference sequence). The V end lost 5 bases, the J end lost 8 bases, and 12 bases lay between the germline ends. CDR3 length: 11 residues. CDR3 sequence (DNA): TGCAGTGCTTTAATCGACTCCGGCTACACCTTC. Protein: CSALIDSGYTF.

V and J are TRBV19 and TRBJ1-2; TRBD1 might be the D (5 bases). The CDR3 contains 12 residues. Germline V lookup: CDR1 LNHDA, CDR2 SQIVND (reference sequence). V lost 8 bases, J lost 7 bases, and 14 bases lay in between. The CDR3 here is CASRRGVGGYTF. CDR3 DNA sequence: TGTGCCAGTCGCCGGGGGGTGGGTGGCTACACCTTC.

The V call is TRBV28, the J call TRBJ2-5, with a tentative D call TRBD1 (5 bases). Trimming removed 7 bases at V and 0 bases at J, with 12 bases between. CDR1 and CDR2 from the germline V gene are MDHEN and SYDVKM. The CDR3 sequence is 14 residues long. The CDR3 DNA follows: TGTGCCAGCAACAGGTACCGCGACCAAGAGACCCAGTACTTC. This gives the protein CASNRYRDQETQYF.

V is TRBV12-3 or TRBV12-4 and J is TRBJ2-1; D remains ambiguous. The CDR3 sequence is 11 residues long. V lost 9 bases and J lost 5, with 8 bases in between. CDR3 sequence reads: CASNYHNEQFF. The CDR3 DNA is TGTGCCAGTAACTATCACAATGAGCAGTTCTTC.

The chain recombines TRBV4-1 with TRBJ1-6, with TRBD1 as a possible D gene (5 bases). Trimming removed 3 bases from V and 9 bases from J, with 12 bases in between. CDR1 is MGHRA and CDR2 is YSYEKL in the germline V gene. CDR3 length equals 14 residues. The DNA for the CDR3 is TGCGCCAGCAGCCATATCTCAGGGATTTCACCCCTCCACTTT. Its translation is CASSHISGISPLHF.

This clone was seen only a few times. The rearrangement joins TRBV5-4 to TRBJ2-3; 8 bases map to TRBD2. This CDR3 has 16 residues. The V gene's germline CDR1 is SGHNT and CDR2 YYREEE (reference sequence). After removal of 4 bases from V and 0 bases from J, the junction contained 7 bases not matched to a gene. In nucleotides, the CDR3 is TGTGCCAGCAGCGACCCCCGACTAGCGAGCACAGATACGCAGTATTTT. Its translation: CASSDPRLASTDTQYF.

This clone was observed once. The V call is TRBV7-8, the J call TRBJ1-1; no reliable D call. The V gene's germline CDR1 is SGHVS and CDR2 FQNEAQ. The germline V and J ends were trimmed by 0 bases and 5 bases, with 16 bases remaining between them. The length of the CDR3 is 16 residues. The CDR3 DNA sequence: TGTGCCAGCAGCTTAGCAGACGGGAGTAGTAGTACTGAAGCTTTCTTT. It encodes CASSLADGSSSTEAFF.

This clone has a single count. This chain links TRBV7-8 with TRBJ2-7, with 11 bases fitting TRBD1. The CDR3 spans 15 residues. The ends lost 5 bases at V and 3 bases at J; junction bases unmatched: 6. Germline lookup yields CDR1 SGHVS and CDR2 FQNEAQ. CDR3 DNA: TGTGCCAGCAGCCCATGGACAGGGGGCAGCTACGAGCAGTACTTC. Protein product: CASSPWTGGSYEQYF.

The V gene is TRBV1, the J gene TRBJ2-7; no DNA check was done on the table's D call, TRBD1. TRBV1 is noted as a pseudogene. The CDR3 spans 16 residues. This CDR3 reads CTSSQDRGTGRYEQYV. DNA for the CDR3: TGCACCAGCAGCCAAGATAGGGGGACAGGACGCTACGAGCAGTACGTC.

CDR3: CASSLGDTYEQYV. The DNA for the CDR3 is TGTGCCAGCAGCTTGGGGGACACCTACGAGCAGTACGTC. The chain combines TRBV5-6 with TRBJ2-7, with D possibly TRBD1 on 6 matching bases. The CDR3 sequence is 13 residues long. V lost 0 bases and J 2 bases, leaving 6 bases between the germline ends. Looked up from germline, CDR1 is SGHDT and CDR2 is YYEEEE.

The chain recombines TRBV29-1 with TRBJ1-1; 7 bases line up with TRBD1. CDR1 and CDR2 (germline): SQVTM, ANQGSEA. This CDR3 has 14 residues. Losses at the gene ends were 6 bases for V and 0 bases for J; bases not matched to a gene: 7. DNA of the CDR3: TGCAGCGTACGGACAGGTTTGGTGAACACTGAAGCTTTCTTT. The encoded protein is CSVRTGLVNTEAFF. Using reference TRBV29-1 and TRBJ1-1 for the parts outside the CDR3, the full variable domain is SAVISQKPSRDICQRGTSLTIQCQVDSQVTMMFWYRQQPGQSLTLIATANQGSEATYESGFVIDKFPISRPNLTFSTLTVSNMSPEDSSIYLCSVRTGLVNTEAFFGQGTRLTVV.

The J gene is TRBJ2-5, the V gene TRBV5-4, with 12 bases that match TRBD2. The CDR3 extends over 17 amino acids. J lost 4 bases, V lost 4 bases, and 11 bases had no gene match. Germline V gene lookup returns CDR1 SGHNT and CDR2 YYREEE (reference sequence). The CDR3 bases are TGTGCCAGCAGCCGAACCGGACTAGCGGGACGTACAGAGACCCAGTACTTC. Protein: CASSRTGLAGRTETQYF.

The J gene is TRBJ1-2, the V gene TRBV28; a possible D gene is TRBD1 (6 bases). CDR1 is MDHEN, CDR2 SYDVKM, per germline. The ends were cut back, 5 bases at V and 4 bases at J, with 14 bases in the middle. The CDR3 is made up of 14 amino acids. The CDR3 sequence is CASSRTAIRYGYTF. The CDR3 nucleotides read TGTGCCAGCAGTCGGACAGCAATCCGCTATGGCTACACCTTC.

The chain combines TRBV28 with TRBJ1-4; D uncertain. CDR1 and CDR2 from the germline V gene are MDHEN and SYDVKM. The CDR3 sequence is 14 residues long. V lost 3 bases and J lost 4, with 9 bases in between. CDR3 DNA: TGTGCCAGCAGTTTGGTAGCGATTAATGAAAAACTGTTTTTT. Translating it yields CASSLVAINEKLFF. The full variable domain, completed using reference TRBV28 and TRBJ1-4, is DVKVTQSSRYLVKRTGEKVFLECVQDMDHENMFWYRQDPGLGLRLIYFSYDVKMKEKGDIPEGYSVSREKKERFSLILESASTNQTSMYLCASSLVAINEKLFFGSGTQLSVL.

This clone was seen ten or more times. The CDR3: CASRPTSGSTGELFF. DNA of the CDR3: TGTGCCAGCAGACCGACTAGCGGGAGCACCGGGGAGCTGTTTTTT. This rearrangement joins TRBV28 to TRBJ2-2, with 12 bases matching TRBD2. The CDR3 loop spans 15 amino acids. In germline, CDR1 is MDHEN, CDR2 SYDVKM. With 6 bases clipped from V and 4 bases from J, the junction kept 3 bases outside the gene matches.

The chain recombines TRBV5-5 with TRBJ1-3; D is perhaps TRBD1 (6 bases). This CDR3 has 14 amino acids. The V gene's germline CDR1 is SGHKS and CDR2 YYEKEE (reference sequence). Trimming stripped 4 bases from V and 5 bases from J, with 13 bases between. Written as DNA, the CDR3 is TGTGCCAGCAGCCCTACCAGGGGCCGAAACACCATATATTTT. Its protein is CASSPTRGRNTIYF. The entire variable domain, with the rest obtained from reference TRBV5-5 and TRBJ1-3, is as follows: DAGVTQSPTHLIKTRGQQVTLRCSPISGHKSVSWYQQVLGQGPQFIFQYYEKEERGRGNFPDRFSARQFPNYSSELNVNALLLGDSALYLCASSPTRGRNTIYFGEGSWLTVV.